This T cell receptor (beta chain) was sequenced during a study of low-dose radiotherapy and immunotherapy resistance in tumors. At least ten counts were recorded for this clonotype. Covering alpha and beta chains, TRAV- and TRBV-specific primers were used for the first-strand cDNA. It was with a constant-region primer and a V-primer adapter that TCRs were amplified over approximately 20 PCR cycles. TCRdb reprocessed the reads with MiXCR, giving one entry per CDR3 protein. The sample lists 35,000 to 50,000 distinct CDR3 sequences, around 21% seen once, with about a tenth in the top ten. Time point of the sample: after trial treatment. Treatment defined: LDRT plus nivolumab, ipilimumab, low-dose cyclophosphamide and aspirin (RACIN trial). The clonotype comes from a female donor with ovarian cancer. The sequenced sample was PBMCs, obtained after low-dose radiotherapy plus immunotherapy.

The CDR3 loop is CSVEEGQGVTDTQYF. CDR3 coding DNA: TGCAGCGTTGAAGAGGGGCAGGGGGTCACAGATACGCAGTATTTT. The chain employs TRBV29-1 and TRBJ2-3, with 7 bases fitting TRBD1. Germline CDR1 SQVTM, CDR2 ANQGSEA. V was clipped by 0 bases and J by 2 bases; unmatched bases: 5. The CDR3 has 15 amino acids.